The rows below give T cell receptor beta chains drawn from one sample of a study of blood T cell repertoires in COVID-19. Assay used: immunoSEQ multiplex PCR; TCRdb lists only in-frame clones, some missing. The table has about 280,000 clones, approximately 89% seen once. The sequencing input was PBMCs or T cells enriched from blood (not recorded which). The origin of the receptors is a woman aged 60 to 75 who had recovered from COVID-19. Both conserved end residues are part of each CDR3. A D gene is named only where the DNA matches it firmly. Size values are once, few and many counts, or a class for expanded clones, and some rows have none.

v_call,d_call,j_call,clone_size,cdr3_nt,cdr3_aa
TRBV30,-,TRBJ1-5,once,TGTGCCTGGAGTGGAGGCGGGGGGAATCAGCCCCAGCATTTT,CAWSGGGGNQPQHF
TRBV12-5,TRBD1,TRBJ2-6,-,TGTGCTAGTGGTTCTTGGGGGACAGTAGGCTCTGGGGCCAACGTCCTGACTTTC,CASGSWGTVGSGANVLTF
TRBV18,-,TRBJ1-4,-,TGTGCCAGCTCACCCCTCAGTCAGGAAAAACTGTTTTTT,CASSPLSQEKLFF
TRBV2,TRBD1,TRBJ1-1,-,TGTGCCAGCAGATCCGACAGGGGAAGGACTGAAGCTTTCTTT,CASRSDRGRTEAFF
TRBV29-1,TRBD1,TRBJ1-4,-,TGCAGCGTTGGGGACAGGGATTATGAAAAACTGTTTTTT,CSVGDRDYEKLFF
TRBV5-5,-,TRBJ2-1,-,TGTGCCAGCAGCTTGGACTACTCCTACAATGAGCAGTTCTTC,CASSLDYSYNEQFF
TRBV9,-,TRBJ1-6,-,TGTGCCAGCAGCGAATCAGGGGATTCACCCCTCCACTTT,CASSESGDSPLHF
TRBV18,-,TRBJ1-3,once,TGTGCCAGCTCACCCGGGGGGTCTGGAAACACCATATATTTT,CASSPGGSGNTIYF
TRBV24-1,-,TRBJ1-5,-,TGTGCCACCAGTGATACCCGGGACAAAGCAAATCAGCCCCAGCATTTT,CATSDTRDKANQPQHF
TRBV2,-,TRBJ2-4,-,TGTGCCAGCAGTGAGGCCTTAGCCAAAAACATTCAGTACTTC,CASSEALAKNIQYF
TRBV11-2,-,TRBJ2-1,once,TGTGCCAGCAGCTTAGATTGGGCGTCCTACAATGAGCAGTTCTTC,CASSLDWASYNEQFF
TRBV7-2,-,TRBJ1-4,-,TGTGCCAGCAGCTTAAGCTACGGGGGGAGTGAAAAACTGTTTTTT,CASSLSYGGSEKLFF
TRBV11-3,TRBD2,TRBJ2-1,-,TGTGCCAGCAGGTTTAGCGGGAGGGCCCTCAAGAATGAGCAGTTCTTC,CASRFSGRALKNEQFF
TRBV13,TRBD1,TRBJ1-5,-,TGTGCCAGCAGCTTAGGGACAGGGCCTAATCAGCCCCAGCATTTT,CASSLGTGPNQPQHF
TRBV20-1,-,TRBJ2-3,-,TGCAGTGCTAGACTAGATACGCAGTATTTT,CSARLDTQYF
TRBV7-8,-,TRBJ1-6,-,TGTGCCAGCAGCCTAACACGGGGGAACAATTCACCCCTCCACTTT,CASSLTRGNNSPLHF
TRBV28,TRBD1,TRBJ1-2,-,TGTGCCAGCAGTTTGCCGGGGGGACAGGGCTATGGCTACACCTTC,CASSLPGGQGYGYTF
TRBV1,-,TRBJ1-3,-,TGCACCAGCAGCCAAAAGGACAGACAATCTGGAAACACCATATATTTT,CTSSQKDRQSGNTIYF
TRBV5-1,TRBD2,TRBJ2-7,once,TGCGCCAGCAGCTTGGCCTGGGTTGCTAGCGGGGGCTACGAGCAGTACTTC,CASSLAWVASGGYEQYF
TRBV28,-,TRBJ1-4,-,TGTGCCAGCAGTTCAGGGGCAACTAATGAAAAACTGTTTTTT,CASSSGATNEKLFF
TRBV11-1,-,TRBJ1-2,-,TGTGCCAGCAGCTGGGGGGTCGGCTATGGCTACACCTTC,CASSWGVGYGYTF
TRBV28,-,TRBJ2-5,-,TGTGCCAGCAGTTTAGAGGGGACCCAGTACTTC,CASSLEGTQYF
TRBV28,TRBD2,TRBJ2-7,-,TGTGCCAGCAGTGCTCTAGCGGGAGGGGACTACGAGCAGTACTTC,CASSALAGGDYEQYF
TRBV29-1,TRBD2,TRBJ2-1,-,TGCAGCGTTGAGTCCGGACTAGCGGTAGCCTACAATGAGCAGTTCTTC,CSVESGLAVAYNEQFF
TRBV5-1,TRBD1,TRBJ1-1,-,TGCGCCAGCAGCCTACAGGGGGCGGATGAAGCTTTCTTT,CASSLQGADEAFF
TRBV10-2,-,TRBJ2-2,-,TGCGCCAGCAGTGAGGGGTGGCAGGCTGGGGAGCTGTTTTTT,CASSEGWQAGELFF
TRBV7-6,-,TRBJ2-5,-,TGTGCCAGCAGCTTAGCCAGGGAGACCCAGTACTTC,CASSLARETQYF
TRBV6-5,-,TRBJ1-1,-,TGTGCCAGCAGGCCCCCGAACTTCGATCGAGCTTTCTTT,CASRPPNFDRAFF
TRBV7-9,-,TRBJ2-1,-,TGTGCCAGCAGCCTCTTGGGCCCCTCCTACAATGAGCAGTTCTTC,CASSLLGPSYNEQFF
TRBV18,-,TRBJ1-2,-,TGTGCCAGCTCACCTCCTGGGGGGGACTATGGCTACACCTTC,CASSPPGGDYGYTF
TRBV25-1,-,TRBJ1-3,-,TGTGCCAGCAGTGCCGGGGACTCTGGAAACACCATATATTTT,CASSAGDSGNTIYF
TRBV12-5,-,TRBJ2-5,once,TGTGCTAGTGGTTTGGTAGACAGGTTGGGGGAGACCCAGTACTTC,CASGLVDRLGETQYF
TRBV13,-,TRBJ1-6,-,TGTGCCAGCAGCTTACGAGATAAGTCACCCCTCCACTTT,CASSLRDKSPLHF
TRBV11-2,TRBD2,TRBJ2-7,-,TGTGCCAGCAGCTCCTCGGGGGGATCCTACGAGCAGTACTTC,CASSSSGGSYEQYF
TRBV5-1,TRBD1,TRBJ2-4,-,TGCGCCAGCAGCCCATCGACAGGGGTTTCCATTCAGTACTTC,CASSPSTGVSIQYF
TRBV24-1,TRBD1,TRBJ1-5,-,TGTGCCACCAGTGATACTCCCGGACAGGGTTTAAAACAGCCCCAGCATTTT,CATSDTPGQGLKQPQHF
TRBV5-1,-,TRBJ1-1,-,TGCGCCAGCAGCTCAGGGGCATCGGCAAACACTGAAGCTTTCTTT,CASSSGASANTEAFF
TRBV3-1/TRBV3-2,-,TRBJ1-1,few,TGTGCCAGCAGCCAGAGCGCTGAAGCTTTCTTT,CASSQSAEAFF
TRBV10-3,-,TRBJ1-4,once,TGTGCCATCAGTGCAGGCTCAGGGGCTGAAAAACTGTTTTTT,CAISAGSGAEKLFF
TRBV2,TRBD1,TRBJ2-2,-,TGTGCCAGCAACTGGGACAGGCCAACCGGGGAGCTGTTTTTT,CASNWDRPTGELFF
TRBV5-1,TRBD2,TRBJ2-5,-,TGCGCCAGCAGCCCCGGGGGGGCAGGGGAGACCCAGTACTTC,CASSPGGAGETQYF
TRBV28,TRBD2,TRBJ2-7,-,TGTGCCAGCTACGACACTAGCGGGAGGAAACGGTCCTACGAGCAGTACTTC,CASYDTSGRKRSYEQYF
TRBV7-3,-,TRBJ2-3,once,TGTGCCAGCAGCTTAAGGCAGGTCACAGATACGCAGTATTTT,CASSLRQVTDTQYF
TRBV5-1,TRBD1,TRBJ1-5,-,TGCGCCAGCAGCGCCGGACAGGCCGAGCCCCAGCATTTT,CASSAGQAEPQHF
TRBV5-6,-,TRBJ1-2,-,TGTGCCAGCAGCCCGGCAGGCCCCATCTATGGCTACACCTTC,CASSPAGPIYGYTF
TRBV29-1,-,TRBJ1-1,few,TGCAGCGTTGAAAGTGGGTGGGCCGGGAGCACTGAAGCTTTCTTT,CSVESGWAGSTEAFF
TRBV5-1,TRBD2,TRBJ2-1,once,TGCGCCAGCAGCCCAGGACTAGCGGGGACAAATGAGCAGTTCTTC,CASSPGLAGTNEQFF
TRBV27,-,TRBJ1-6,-,TGTGCCAGCAGTTTATCGACCGGGGGGGATTCACCCCTCCACTTT,CASSLSTGGDSPLHF
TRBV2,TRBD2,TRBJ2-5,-,TGTGCCAGCGCGGCTAGCGGGCAAGAGACCCAGTACTTC,CASAASGQETQYF
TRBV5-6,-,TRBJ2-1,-,TGTGCCAGCAGCTTGGTCGGCGGAAGCTCCTACAATGAGCAGTTCTTC,CASSLVGGSSYNEQFF
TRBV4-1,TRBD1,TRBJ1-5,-,TGCGCCAGCAGCCAAAGGGTCGACAGGGTGGATCAGCCCCAGCATTTT,CASSQRVDRVDQPQHF
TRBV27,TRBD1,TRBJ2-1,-,TGTGCCAGCAGTTTTTACAGGGGAAACAATGAGCAGTTCTTC,CASSFYRGNNEQFF
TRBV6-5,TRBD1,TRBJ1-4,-,TGTGCCAGCTCTACAGGGGGCCGAAATGAAAAACTGTTTTTT,CASSTGGRNEKLFF